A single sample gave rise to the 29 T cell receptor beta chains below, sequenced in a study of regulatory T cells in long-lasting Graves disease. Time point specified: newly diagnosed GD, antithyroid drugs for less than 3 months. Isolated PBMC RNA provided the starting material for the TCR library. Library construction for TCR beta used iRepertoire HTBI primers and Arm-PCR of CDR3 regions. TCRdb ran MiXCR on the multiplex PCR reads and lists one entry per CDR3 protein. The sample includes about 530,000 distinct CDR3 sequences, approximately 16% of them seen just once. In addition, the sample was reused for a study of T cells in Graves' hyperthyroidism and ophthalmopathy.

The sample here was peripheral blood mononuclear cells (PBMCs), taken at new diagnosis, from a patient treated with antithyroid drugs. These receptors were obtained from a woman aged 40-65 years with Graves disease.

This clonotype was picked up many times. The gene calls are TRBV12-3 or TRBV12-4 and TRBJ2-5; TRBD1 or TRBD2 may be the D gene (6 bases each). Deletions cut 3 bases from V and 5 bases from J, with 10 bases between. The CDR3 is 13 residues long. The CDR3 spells CASSFQGGETQYF. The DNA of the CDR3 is TGTGCCAGCAGTTTCCAAGGGGGGGAGACCCAGTACTTC.

The CDR3 reads CSASRAPLHF. CDR3 sequence (DNA): TGCAGTGCTAGCCGGGCACCCCTCCACTTT. The chain links TRBV20-1 to TRBJ1-6; no reliable D call. The CDR3 spans 10 residues. V lost 3 bases to trimming and J lost 11 bases, with 5 bases between them. Germline assignment: CDR1 DFQATT and CDR2 SNEGSKA (reference sequence).

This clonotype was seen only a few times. In DNA form, the CDR3 reads TGTGCCAGCACCGGATGGGGGGGCAGAAACAATGAGCAGTTCTTC. Encoded protein: CASTGWGGRNNEQFF. The chain employs TRBV27 and TRBJ2-1; TRBD2 is a possible D gene (7 bases). CDR1 is MNHEY and CDR2 is SMNVEV in the germline V gene (reference sequence). The CDR3 sequence is 15 residues long. The V end lost 7 bases, the J end lost 5 bases, and 18 bases lay between the germline ends.

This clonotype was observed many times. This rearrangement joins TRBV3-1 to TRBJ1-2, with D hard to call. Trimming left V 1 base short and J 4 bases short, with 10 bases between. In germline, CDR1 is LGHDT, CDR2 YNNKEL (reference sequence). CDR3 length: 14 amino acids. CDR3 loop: CASSQGISSYGYTF. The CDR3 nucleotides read TGTGCCAGCAGCCAAGGCATCAGCTCCTATGGCTACACCTTC.

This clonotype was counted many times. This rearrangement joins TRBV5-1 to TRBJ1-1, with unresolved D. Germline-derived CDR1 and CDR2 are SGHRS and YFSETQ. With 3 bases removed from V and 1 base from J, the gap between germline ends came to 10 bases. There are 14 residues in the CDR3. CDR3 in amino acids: CASSSMGANTEAFF. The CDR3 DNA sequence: TGCGCCAGCAGCTCAATGGGAGCGAACACTGAAGCTTTCTTT.

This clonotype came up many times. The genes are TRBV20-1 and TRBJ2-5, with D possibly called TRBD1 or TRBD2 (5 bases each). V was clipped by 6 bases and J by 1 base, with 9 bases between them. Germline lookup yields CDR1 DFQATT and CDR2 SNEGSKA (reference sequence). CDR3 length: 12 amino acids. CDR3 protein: CSAGAGQETQYF. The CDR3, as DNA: TGCAGTGCCGGGGCTGGCCAAGAGACCCAGTACTTC.

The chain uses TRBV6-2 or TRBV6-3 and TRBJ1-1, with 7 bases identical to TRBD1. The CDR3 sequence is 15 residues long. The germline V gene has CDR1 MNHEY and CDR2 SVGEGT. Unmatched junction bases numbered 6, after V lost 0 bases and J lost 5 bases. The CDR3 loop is CASSYSRQGGTEAFF. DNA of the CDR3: TGTGCCAGCAGTTACTCGAGGCAGGGGGGAACTGAAGCTTTCTTT.

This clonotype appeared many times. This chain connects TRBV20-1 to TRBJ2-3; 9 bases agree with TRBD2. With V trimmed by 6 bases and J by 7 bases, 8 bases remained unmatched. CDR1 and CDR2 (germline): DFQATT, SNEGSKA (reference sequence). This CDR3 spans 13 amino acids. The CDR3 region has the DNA TGCAGTGCCACCGGGACTAGCAGTTATACGCAGTATTTT. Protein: CSATGTSSYTQYF.

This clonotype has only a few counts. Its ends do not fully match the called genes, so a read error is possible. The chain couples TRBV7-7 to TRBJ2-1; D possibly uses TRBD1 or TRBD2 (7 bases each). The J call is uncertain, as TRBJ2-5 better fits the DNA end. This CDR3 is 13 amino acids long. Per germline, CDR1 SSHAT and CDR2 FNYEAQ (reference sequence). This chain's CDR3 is CASSRNSGGAQYF. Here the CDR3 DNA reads TGTGCTAGCAGCCGGAACTCAGGGGGGGCCCAGTACTTC.

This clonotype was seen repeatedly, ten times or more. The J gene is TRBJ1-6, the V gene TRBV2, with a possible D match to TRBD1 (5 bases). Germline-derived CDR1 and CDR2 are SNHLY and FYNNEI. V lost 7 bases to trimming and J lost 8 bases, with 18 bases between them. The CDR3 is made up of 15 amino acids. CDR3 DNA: TGTGCCAGCACCATTCAGGGATCGGGGGATTCACCCCTCCACTTT. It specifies CASTIQGSGDSPLHF. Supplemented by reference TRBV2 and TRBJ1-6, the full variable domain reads EPEVTQTPSHQVTQMGQEVILRCVPISNHLYFYWYRQILGQKVEFLVSFYNNEISEKSEIFDDQFSVERPDGSNFTLKIRSTKLEDSAMYFCASTIQGSGDSPLHFGNGTRLTVT.

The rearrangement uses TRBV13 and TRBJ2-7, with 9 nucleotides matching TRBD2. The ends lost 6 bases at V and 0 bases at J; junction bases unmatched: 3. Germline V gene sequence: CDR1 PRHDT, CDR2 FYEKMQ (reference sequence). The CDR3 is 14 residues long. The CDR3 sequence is CASRPSGASYEQYF. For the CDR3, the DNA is TGTGCCAGCAGACCTAGCGGGGCCTCCTACGAGCAGTACTTC.

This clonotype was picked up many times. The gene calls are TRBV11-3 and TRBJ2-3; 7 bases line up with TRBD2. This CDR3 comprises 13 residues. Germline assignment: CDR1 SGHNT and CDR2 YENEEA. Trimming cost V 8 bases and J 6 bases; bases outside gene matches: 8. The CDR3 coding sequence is TGTGCCAGCCGCCGCCGGGGAGGGGATACGCAGTATTTT. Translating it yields CASRRRGGDTQYF.

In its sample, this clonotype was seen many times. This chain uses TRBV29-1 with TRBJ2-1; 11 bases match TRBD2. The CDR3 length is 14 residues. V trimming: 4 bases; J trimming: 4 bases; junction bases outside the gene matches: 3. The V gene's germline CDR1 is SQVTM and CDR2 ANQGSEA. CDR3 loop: CSVASGGLYNEQFF. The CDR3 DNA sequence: TGCAGCGTTGCTAGCGGGGGGCTATACAATGAGCAGTTCTTC.

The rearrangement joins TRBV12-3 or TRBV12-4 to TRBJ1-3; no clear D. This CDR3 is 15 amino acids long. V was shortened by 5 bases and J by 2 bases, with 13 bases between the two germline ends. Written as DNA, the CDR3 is TGTGCCAGCAGTCGGGAGCTTGGAGCTGGAAACACCATATATTTT. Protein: CASSRELGAGNTIYF.

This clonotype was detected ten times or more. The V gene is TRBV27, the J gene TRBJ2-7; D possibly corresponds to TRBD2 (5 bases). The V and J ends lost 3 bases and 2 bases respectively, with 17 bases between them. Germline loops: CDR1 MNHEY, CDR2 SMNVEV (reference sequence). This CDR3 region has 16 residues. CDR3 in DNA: TGTGCCAGCAGTTTCGCTGGAGGAGGAGAGACCTACGAGCAGTACTTC. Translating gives CASSFAGGGETYEQYF.

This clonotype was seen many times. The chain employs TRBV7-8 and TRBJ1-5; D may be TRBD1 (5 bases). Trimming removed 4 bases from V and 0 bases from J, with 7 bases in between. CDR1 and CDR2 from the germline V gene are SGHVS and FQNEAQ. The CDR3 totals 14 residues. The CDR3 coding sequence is TGTGCCAGCAGCTCAGGGATTAGCAATCAGCCCCAGCATTTT. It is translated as CASSSGISNQPQHF.

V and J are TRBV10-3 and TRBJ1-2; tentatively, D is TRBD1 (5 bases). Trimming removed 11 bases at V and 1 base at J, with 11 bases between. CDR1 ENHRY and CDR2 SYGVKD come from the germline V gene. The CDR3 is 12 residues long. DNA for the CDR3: TGTGCCTCCGGTGGGGGTAACTATGGCTACACCTTC. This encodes CASGGGNYGYTF.

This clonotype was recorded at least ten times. This chain's CDR3 is CASSQEDDQPQHF. DNA for the CDR3: TGTGCCAGCAGCCAAGAAGACGATCAGCCCCAGCATTTT. This sequence joins TRBV3-1 and TRBJ1-5; D gene uncertain. This CDR3 region has 13 residues. Trimming cost V 0 bases and J 5 bases, with 5 bases left between them. Germline loops: CDR1 LGHDT, CDR2 YNNKEL (reference sequence).

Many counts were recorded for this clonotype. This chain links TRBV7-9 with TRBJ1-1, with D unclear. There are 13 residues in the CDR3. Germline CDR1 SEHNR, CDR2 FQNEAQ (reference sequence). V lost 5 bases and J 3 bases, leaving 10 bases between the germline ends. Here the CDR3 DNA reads TGTGCCAGCAGCCGAGCGAGGGACACTGAAGCTTTCTTT. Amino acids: CASSRARDTEAFF.

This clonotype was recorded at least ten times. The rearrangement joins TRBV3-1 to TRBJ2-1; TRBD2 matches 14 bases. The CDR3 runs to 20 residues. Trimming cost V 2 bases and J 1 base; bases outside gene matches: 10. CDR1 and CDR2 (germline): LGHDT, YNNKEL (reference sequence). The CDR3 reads CASSQPLTSGGAGSYNEQFF. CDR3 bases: TGTGCCAGCAGCCAACCCCTGACTAGCGGGGGGGCCGGGTCCTACAATGAGCAGTTCTTC.

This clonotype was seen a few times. CDR3 region: CASSWGVRDTDTQYF. Written as DNA, the CDR3 is TGCGCCAGCAGCTGGGGTGTCAGGGACACAGATACGCAGTATTTT. The J gene is TRBJ2-3, the V gene TRBV5-1, with D possibly TRBD1 on 5 matching bases. Between the trimmed V and J ends, which lost 3 bases and 2 bases, there was a span of 13 bases. Germline assignment: CDR1 SGHRS and CDR2 YFSETQ. The CDR3 is 15 amino acids.

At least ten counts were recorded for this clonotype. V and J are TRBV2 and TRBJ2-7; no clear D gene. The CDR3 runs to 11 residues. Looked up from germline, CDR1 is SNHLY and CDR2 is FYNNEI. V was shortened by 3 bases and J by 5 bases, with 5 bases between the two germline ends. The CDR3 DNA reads TGTGCCAGCAGTGAGCTCCACGAGCAGTACTTC. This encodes CASSELHEQYF.

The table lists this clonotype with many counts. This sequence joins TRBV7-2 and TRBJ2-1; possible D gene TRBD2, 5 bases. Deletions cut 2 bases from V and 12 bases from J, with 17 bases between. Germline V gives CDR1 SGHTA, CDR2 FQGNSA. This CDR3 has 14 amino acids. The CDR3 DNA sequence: TGTGCCAGCAGCTTACCCCTCGGACTCCTTGGGCAGTTCTTC. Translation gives CASSLPLGLLGQFF.

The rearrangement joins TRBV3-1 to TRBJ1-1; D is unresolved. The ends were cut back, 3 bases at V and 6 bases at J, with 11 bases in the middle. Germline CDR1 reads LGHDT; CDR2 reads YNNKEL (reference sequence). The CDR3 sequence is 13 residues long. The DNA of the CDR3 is TGTGCCAGCAGCCATTCGGGTTCGTCTGAAGCTTTCTTT. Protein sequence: CASSHSGSSEAFF.

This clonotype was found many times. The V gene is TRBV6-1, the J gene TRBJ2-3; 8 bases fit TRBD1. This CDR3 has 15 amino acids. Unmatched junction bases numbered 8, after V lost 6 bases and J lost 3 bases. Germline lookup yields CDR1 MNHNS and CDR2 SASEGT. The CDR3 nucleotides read TGTGCCAGCAGGGACAGGGAAAGGGGGACAGATACGCAGTATTTT. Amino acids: CASRDRERGTDTQYF.

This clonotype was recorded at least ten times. The CDR3 DNA sequence: TGTGCCAGCAGCCTGGCGTCAGCGGGGGGGCCTCATGAGCAGTTCTTC. It encodes CASSLASAGGPHEQFF. The chain carries TRBV3-1 and TRBJ2-1, with 10 bases matching TRBD2. The CDR3 covers 16 residues. Germline CDR1 is LGHDT and CDR2 is YNNKEL (reference sequence). Trimming removed 4 bases from V and 8 bases from J; junction bases left unmatched: 11.

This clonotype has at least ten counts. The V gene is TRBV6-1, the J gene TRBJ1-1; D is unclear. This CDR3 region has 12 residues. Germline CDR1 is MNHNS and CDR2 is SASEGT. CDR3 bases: TGTGCTAGCCACCCGGGAAACACTGAAGCTTTCTTT. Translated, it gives CASHPGNTEAFF.

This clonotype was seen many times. CDR3 loop: CASSPIIDTQYF. As DNA, the CDR3 is TGTGCCAGCTCACCAATTATAGATACGCAGTATTTT. This sequence joins TRBV18 and TRBJ2-3; no firm D call. This CDR3 comprises 12 residues. Germline CDR1 and CDR2: KGHSH and LQKENI. Trimming pared 2 bases from V and 5 bases from J, leaving 5 bases between.

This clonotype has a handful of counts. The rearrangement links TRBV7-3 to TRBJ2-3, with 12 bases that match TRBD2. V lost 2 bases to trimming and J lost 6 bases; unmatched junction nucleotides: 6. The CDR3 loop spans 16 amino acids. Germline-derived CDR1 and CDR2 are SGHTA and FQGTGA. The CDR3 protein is CASSLGLAGFSDTQYF. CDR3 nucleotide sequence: TGTGCCAGCAGCTTAGGACTAGCGGGGTTTTCGGATACGCAGTATTTT.